This TCR beta chain was recovered during a study of OX40 agonist ivuxolimab in advanced cancers. This clone was picked up one time. Germline values: CDR1 SGDLS, CDR2 YYNGEE. The CDR3 runs to 13 residues. The V and J ends lost 4 bases and 5 bases respectively, with 12 bases between them. Measured with immunoSEQ multiplex PCR; TCRdb has only the in-frame clones, and not every one. The sample consists of about 45,000 clones, around 80% of them appearing once. This chain uses TRBV9 with TRBJ1-1; D is unclear. The sequencing used CD4+ or CD8+ T cells sorted from blood, collected in a trial of the OX40 agonist ivuxolimab. This clonotype was sampled from an adult with an advanced solid tumor such as melanoma, head and neck, liver or kidney cancer. The CDR3 DNA sequence: TGTGCCAGCAGCACTGGGCCCGGGACTGAAGCTTTCTTT. This codes for CASSTGPGTEAFF. Supplemented by reference TRBV9 and TRBJ1-1, the full variable domain reads DSGVTQTPKHLITATGQRVTLRCSPRSGDLSVYWYQQSLDQGLQFLIQYYNGEERAKGNILERFSAQQFPDLHSELNLSSLELGDSALYFCASSTGPGTEAFFGQGTRLTVV.